The next 15 T cell receptor beta chains were all read from a single sample in a study of memory CD4+ T cells and cytomegalovirus serostatus. The sort gate was single viable CD3+CD4+CD8-CD45RO+ cells for memory CD4+ T cells. Libraries were prepared by immunoSEQ multiplex PCR; TCRdb keeps only in-frame clonotypes and omits some of them. The sample has 50,000 to 75,000 clones; roughly 80% are singletons. The sample taken for sequencing was memory CD4+ T cells from blood. The source is an adult in good health and CMV-seronegative.

The chain has TRBV2 and TRBJ2-7; a possible D gene is TRBD1 (5 bases). Between the trimmed V and J ends, which lost 3 bases and 5 bases, there was a span of 20 bases. The CDR3 runs to 16 residues. Germline CDR1 reads SNHLY; CDR2 reads FYNNEI. The CDR3: CASSDPLKGARDEQYF. For the CDR3, the DNA is TGTGCCAGCAGTGACCCGCTTAAAGGGGCCCGGGACGAGCAGTACTTC.

V gene TRBV5-4 combines with J gene TRBJ1-2, with a weak D call TRBD1 (6 bases). CDR1 is SGHNT, CDR2 YYREEE, per germline (reference sequence). The CDR3 sequence is 14 residues long. V lost 2 bases and J lost 2, with 10 bases in between. The CDR3 is CASSFLGANYGYTF. The DNA for the CDR3 is TGTGCCAGCAGCTTTTTGGGGGCCAACTATGGCTACACCTTC.

This chain links TRBV2 with TRBJ1-5, with D perhaps TRBD1 (6 bases). The CDR3 is 15 amino acids. V gave up 4 bases and J gave up 0 bases, with 10 bases separating them. CDR1 is SNHLY and CDR2 is FYNNEI in the germline V gene. The CDR3 here is CASSGRTDSNQPQHF. In DNA form, the CDR3 reads TGTGCCAGCAGTGGAAGGACAGATAGCAATCAGCCCCAGCATTTT.

On this clone: An end of the junction differs from the germline gene, which may be a read error. The chain couples TRBV11-2 to TRBJ1-2; D perhaps matches TRBD1 (5 bases). CDR1 SGHAT and CDR2 FQNNGV come from the germline V gene. CDR3 length: 13 residues. Written as DNA, the CDR3 is TGTGCCAGCAGCTTAGATTTGACAGCCATCCCCTCTTTC. This encodes CASSLDLTAIPSF.

The V call is TRBV6-5, the J call TRBJ1-2; the match to TRBD1 covers 8 bases. V was pared by 6 bases and J by 0 bases, with 6 bases of the junction left unmatched. The V gene's germline CDR1 is MNHEY and CDR2 SVGAGI. This CDR3 has 15 amino acids. CDR3 in amino acids: CASRDRADSNYGYTF. CDR3 nucleotide sequence: TGTGCCAGCAGGGACAGGGCCGATTCTAACTATGGCTACACCTTC.

This chain links TRBV5-1 with TRBJ1-5; 11 bases line up with TRBD1. The J segment lost 6 bases and the V segment lost 5 bases, leaving 4 bases of the junction unmatched. The CDR3 sequence is 14 residues long. CDR1 is SGHRS, CDR2 YFSETQ, per germline. The CDR3 DNA is TGCGCCAGCAGTACCGGGACAGGGGGTCAGCCCCAGCATTTT. It is translated as CASSTGTGGQPQHF.

This clone was seen only once. The CDR3 nucleotides read TGTGCCAGCAGCTTGGTATCAGGGGGAGGCTATGGCTACACCTTC. Translated: CASSLVSGGGYGYTF. This sequence joins TRBV5-6 and TRBJ1-2; 7 positions agree with TRBD1. The CDR3 runs to 15 residues. J lost 4 bases, V lost 0 bases, and 6 bases had no gene match. Looked up from germline, CDR1 is SGHDT and CDR2 is YYEEEE.

The count of this clone is one. DNA for the CDR3: TGTGCCAGCAGTCGTCAGGGGGACGGGGAGCTGTTTTTT. Translating it yields CASSRQGDGELFF. This chain links TRBV2 with TRBJ2-2, with TRBD1 matching over 7 bases. V dropped 5 bases and J dropped 7; count of bases not matched to a gene: 4. Looked up from germline, CDR1 is SNHLY and CDR2 is FYNNEI. The CDR3 spans 13 residues.

The chain recombines TRBV6-6 with TRBJ1-2; TRBD1 agrees at 8 bases. Germline CDR1 and CDR2: MNHNY and SVGAGI (reference sequence). This CDR3 contains 15 residues. V lost 2 bases to trimming and J lost 3 bases; unmatched junction nucleotides: 5. The CDR3 loop is CASSYGRGRDYGYTF. CDR3 sequence (DNA): TGTGCCAGCAGTTACGGCAGGGGGCGCGACTATGGCTACACCTTC.

The rearrangement links TRBV28 to TRBJ2-1, with 16 bases fitting TRBD2. Trimming cost V 6 bases and J 8 bases; bases outside gene matches: 19. This CDR3 comprises 20 residues. Germline V gene lookup returns CDR1 MDHEN and CDR2 SYDVKM. CDR3 sequence (DNA): TGTGCCAGCAGCTCCCCGGGACTAGCGGGGGGGCCAGGAGGGGGCCATGAGCAGTTCTTC. It specifies CASSSPGLAGGPGGGHEQFF.

The chain has TRBV27 and TRBJ2-1, with 8 bases that match TRBD2. Germline V CDR1 and CDR2: MNHEY, SMNVEV (reference sequence). V dropped 8 bases and J dropped 8; count of bases not matched to a gene: 11. The length of the CDR3 is 14 residues. Here the CDR3 DNA reads TGTGCCAGCCGTACGGGAGGGCCATTCGATGAGCAGTTCTTC. It specifies CASRTGGPFDEQFF.

The chain combines TRBV6-5 with TRBJ1-1; a weak D match, TRBD1 (6 bases). Germline CDR1 reads MNHEY; CDR2 reads SVGAGI. V lost 2 bases to trimming and J lost 0 bases, with 10 bases between them. The CDR3 spans 15 residues. The CDR3, as DNA: TGTGCCAGCAGTTACGGGGGGGCACTGAACACTGAAGCTTTCTTT. This gives the protein CASSYGGALNTEAFF.

V and J are TRBV5-1 and TRBJ1-3; D gene unclear. CDR3 length: 14 residues. The germline V and J ends were trimmed by 0 bases and 1 base, with 5 bases remaining between them. CDR1 is SGHRS, CDR2 YFSETQ, per germline. The CDR3 DNA follows: TGCGCCAGCAGCTTGGGAGCTTCTGGAAACACCATATATTTT. It specifies CASSLGASGNTIYF.

The V gene is TRBV5-8, the J gene TRBJ2-1; 8 positions match TRBD1. The CDR3 covers 15 residues. Germline V lookup: CDR1 SGHTS, CDR2 YDEGEE. After removal of 4 bases from V and 4 bases from J, the junction contained 7 bases not matched to a gene. For the CDR3, the DNA is TGTGCCAGCAGCCGGACAGGGTCGGGTTACAATGAGCAGTTCTTC. Residues: CASSRTGSGYNEQFF.

The CDR3 reads CASRGRAGELFF. The CDR3 coding sequence is TGTGCCAGCAGAGGTAGAGCCGGGGAGCTGTTTTTT. The chain combines TRBV28 with TRBJ2-2; D not resolved. V was shortened by 6 bases and J by 6 bases, with 8 bases between the two germline ends. Per the germline V gene, CDR1 is MDHEN and CDR2 is SYDVKM. The CDR3 consists of 12 residues.